The rows below give T cell receptor beta chains drawn from one sample of a study of cytotoxic CD8 clonotypes in ibrutinib-treated CLL. Libraries were prepared by immunoSEQ multiplex PCR; TCRdb keeps only in-frame clonotypes and omits some of them. The sample consists of about 300,000 clones, roughly four fifths of them appearing once. The specimen comprised PBMCs, sampled at disease progression, from a patient treated with ibrutinib. The receptors shown here come from a human donor with chronic lymphocytic leukemia. Both conserved end residues are part of each CDR3. Each record gives: J gene, clone size, D gene, V gene, CDR3 protein, CDR3 DNA. D genes are given only for firm matches. Not all rows give a size; the values are once, few, many and, for expanded clones, a class.

j_gene: TRBJ2-6; abundance: .; d_gene: TRBD1; v_gene: TRBV27; CDR3aa: CASSPWTGSGANVLTF; CDR3nt: TGTGCCAGCAGCCCCTGGACAGGGTCTGGGGCCAACGTCCTGACTTTC
j_gene: TRBJ2-1; abundance: .; d_gene: TRBD1; v_gene: TRBV27; CDR3aa: CASSFGDRYDEQFF; CDR3nt: TGTGCCAGCAGTTTTGGGGACAGATACGATGAGCAGTTCTTC
j_gene: TRBJ1-6; abundance: few; d_gene: .; v_gene: TRBV2; CDR3aa: CASSWGGWHSPLHF; CDR3nt: TGTGCCAGCAGTTGGGGGGGCTGGCACTCACCCCTCCACTTT
j_gene: TRBJ2-1; abundance: .; d_gene: TRBD2; v_gene: TRBV9; CDR3aa: CASSPREGSYNEQFF; CDR3nt: TGTGCCAGCAGCCCGAGGGAGGGCTCCTACAATGAGCAGTTCTTC
j_gene: TRBJ2-5; abundance: once; d_gene: TRBD1; v_gene: TRBV6-1; CDR3aa: CASSLGTGGQETQYF; CDR3nt: TGTGCCAGCAGCCTCGGGACAGGGGGCCAAGAGACCCAGTACTTC
j_gene: TRBJ2-5; abundance: once; d_gene: .; v_gene: TRBV4-3; CDR3aa: CASSQGPQETQYF; CDR3nt: TGCGCCAGCAGCCAAGGACCGCAAGAGACCCAGTACTTC
j_gene: TRBJ2-6; abundance: .; d_gene: .; v_gene: TRBV9; CDR3aa: CASSVINSGANVLTF; CDR3nt: TGTGCCAGCAGCGTGATCAACTCTGGGGCCAACGTCCTGACTTTC
j_gene: TRBJ2-1; abundance: once; d_gene: .; v_gene: TRBV5-1; CDR3aa: CASSYGTGNIAGDNEQFF; CDR3nt: TGCGCCAGCAGCTACGGGACAGGGAACATAGCGGGGGACAATGAGCAGTTCTTC
j_gene: TRBJ1-3; abundance: .; d_gene: .; v_gene: TRBV9; CDR3aa: CASSVAGRLNTIYF; CDR3nt: TGTGCCAGCAGCGTAGCGGGCAGACTAAACACCATATATTTT
j_gene: TRBJ1-3; abundance: .; d_gene: .; v_gene: TRBV18; CDR3aa: CASSPTQGSGNTIYF; CDR3nt: TGTGCCAGCTCACCCACACAGGGAAGTGGAAACACCATATATTTT
j_gene: TRBJ2-7; abundance: .; d_gene: TRBD1; v_gene: TRBV7-9; CDR3aa: CASSLTGASYEQYF; CDR3nt: TGTGCCAGCAGTTTAACAGGGGCTAGCTACGAGCAGTACTTC
j_gene: TRBJ1-3; abundance: .; d_gene: .; v_gene: TRBV5-4; CDR3aa: CASSYRTGLSGNTIYF; CDR3nt: TGTGCCAGCAGCTACAGGACGGGACTCTCTGGAAACACCATATATTTT
j_gene: TRBJ1-1; abundance: .; d_gene: .; v_gene: TRBV28; CDR3aa: CASSLWAARTEAFF; CDR3nt: TGTGCCAGCAGTTTATGGGCGGCAAGGACTGAAGCTTTCTTT
j_gene: TRBJ2-5; abundance: .; d_gene: .; v_gene: TRBV7-2; CDR3aa: CASSLVSGSPQETQYF; CDR3nt: TGTGCCAGCAGCTTAGTATCCGGGAGTCCCCAAGAGACCCAGTACTTC
j_gene: TRBJ1-4; abundance: .; d_gene: TRBD1; v_gene: TRBV7-9; CDR3aa: CASSLGTGGTNEKLFF; CDR3nt: TGTGCCAGCAGTCTCGGGACAGGGGGAACTAATGAAAAACTGTTTTTT
j_gene: TRBJ2-2; abundance: .; d_gene: .; v_gene: TRBV5-1; CDR3aa: CASSFVPGNTGELFF; CDR3nt: TGCGCCAGCAGCTTTGTGCCCGGGAACACCGGGGAGCTGTTTTTT
j_gene: TRBJ2-7; abundance: once; d_gene: .; v_gene: TRBV2; CDR3aa: CASSDVGGGLYEQYF; CDR3nt: TGTGCCAGCAGTGATGTTGGGGGAGGACTCTACGAGCAGTACTTC
j_gene: TRBJ2-2; abundance: .; d_gene: TRBD1; v_gene: TRBV7-9; CDR3aa: CASSAGTGDTGELFF; CDR3nt: TGTGCCAGCAGCGCCGGGACAGGGGACACCGGGGAGCTGTTTTTT
j_gene: TRBJ2-3; abundance: .; d_gene: TRBD1; v_gene: TRBV6-1; CDR3aa: CASSVRDRSDTQYF; CDR3nt: TGTGCCAGCAGTGTCCGGGACAGGTCAGATACGCAGTATTTT